This TCR beta chain is from a study of blood T cells in healthy people across ages. About the study: Using template switching, researchers captured about one barcoded beta molecule for each two T cells.

Study-wide findings and caveats: Higher diversity, along with more naive CD4+ cells, distinguished long-lived donors from aged donors. Diversity of TCR beta per million T cells declined in a roughly linear way with age.

This clonotype was recorded only once. Its antigen is currently unknown. Primed by a sample-barcoded 5' primer and a J-beta primer mix, a second PCR proceeded for 7 to 11 cycles. In TCRdb, the 5' RACE reads were re-called with MiXCR into one record per CDR3 protein. The sample has hundreds of thousands of distinct CDR3 sequences; 58% are singletons. Sequencing was carried out using blood. This TCR was recovered from a man between 25 and 39 years old in good health.

CDR3: CASSPVGGLNYGYTF. As DNA, the CDR3 is TGCGCCAGCAGCCCGGTAGGGGGTCTTAACTATGGCTACACCTTC. This chain uses TRBV5-1 with TRBJ1-2; D might be TRBD1 (6 bases). V was clipped by 4 bases and J by 1 base, with 14 bases between them. The length of the CDR3 is 15 residues. The germline CDR1 and CDR2 sequences are SGHRS and YFSETQ.